This entry lists 17 T cell receptor beta chains sequenced from one sample in a study of T cells after posttransplantation cyclophosphamide (dated by TCRdb to the mid-2010s). The library was built by means of the immunoSEQ multiplex PCR assay. Here the immuneACCESS table is served through TCRdb, limited to in-frame sequences with V and J called. Missing clones are a known gap in these copies; in checked studies unresolved V genes cover under half, and the rest lacks a known reason. The sample includes about 19,000 clones, with roughly 87% observed a single time. The top ten constitute more than 5.5% of the sample. Per the publication, the treatment or condition label means: high-dose cyclophosphamide on days +3 and +4 as single-agent GVHD prophylaxis. Patients in the PTCy group got busulfan and fludarabine conditioning, a marrow graft from a related or unrelated donor, and cyclophosphamide on days +3 and +4.

The source was PBMCs, collected after allogeneic stem cell transplant with posttransplant cyclophosphamide. All receptors derive from a female patient in her thirties or forties who received an allogeneic stem cell transplant from a related donor, was CMV-positive, and had no GVHD. After a transplant, some T cells may have been passed on by the graft donor.

This chain uses TRBV10-3 with TRBJ1-1, with 8 bases fitting TRBD1. V gave up 5 bases and J gave up 1 base; unmatched junction bases: 6. The CDR3 length is 15 residues. From germline, CDR1 is ENHRY and CDR2 SYGVKD. Written as DNA, the CDR3 is TGTGCCATCAGTAACACAGGGGGTTGGAACACTGAAGCTTTCTTT. As protein: CAISNTGGWNTEAFF.

This chain links TRBV30 with TRBJ2-7; weak D call: TRBD2 (5 bases). The CDR3 covers 15 residues. Germline V gene lookup returns CDR1 GTSNPN and CDR2 SVGIG (reference sequence). The V gene lost 2 bases and the J gene lost 0 bases, with 14 bases spanning the gap. This CDR3 reads CAWSWSAVSSYEQYF. The CDR3 DNA follows: TGTGCCTGGAGTTGGTCAGCGGTTAGCTCCTACGAGCAGTACTTC. Full variable domain (missing parts from reference TRBV30 and TRBJ2-7): SQTIHQWPATLVQPVGSPLSLECTVEGTSNPNLYWYRQAAGRGLQLLFYSVGIGQISSEVPQNLSASRPQDRQFILSSKKLLLSDSGFYLCAWSWSAVSSYEQYFGPGTRLTVT.

This clone has only one observation. The chain joins TRBV28 to TRBJ2-2, with TRBD1 matching 7 bases. Trimming at V came to 5 bases and at J to 4 bases, leaving 10 bases not matched to a gene. Germline CDR1 is MDHEN and CDR2 is SYDVKM. The CDR3 loop spans 16 amino acids. CDR3 coding DNA: TGTGCCAGCAGTCCCCTCCTGACAGGGTTCACCGGGGAGCTGTTTTTT. Its protein is CASSPLLTGFTGELFF.

The V and J genes are TRBV7-2 and TRBJ2-1, with 8 bases aligning to TRBD2. Germline-derived CDR1 and CDR2 are SGHTA and FQGNSA. This CDR3 region has 16 residues. The V and J ends lost 2 bases and 4 bases, in that order; junction bases with no gene match: 7. This chain's CDR3 is CASSLMGLAGYNEQFF. CDR3 coding DNA: TGTGCCAGCAGCTTAATGGGTCTAGCGGGTTACAATGAGCAGTTCTTC.

The rearrangement links TRBV7-9 to TRBJ1-1; TRBD1 might be the D (5 bases). The CDR3 runs to 16 residues. From germline, CDR1 is SEHNR and CDR2 FQNEAQ (reference sequence). V shed 8 bases and J shed 5 bases, with 24 bases lying between them. CDR3 region: CASVFLGLRDFTEAFF. The DNA of the CDR3 is TGTGCCAGCGTATTCCTAGGGCTCAGGGATTTTACTGAAGCTTTCTTT.

The chain couples TRBV30 to TRBJ2-1; the match to TRBD1 covers 7 bases. V lost 1 base and J lost 6; bases outside the gene matches: 3. The CDR3 has 13 amino acids. The V gene's germline CDR1 is GTSNPN and CDR2 SVGIG (reference sequence). CDR3 region: CAWSADRANEQFF. In DNA, the CDR3 is TGTGCCTGGAGTGCAGACAGGGCCAATGAGCAGTTCTTC.

V is TRBV7-9 and J is TRBJ2-7; D gene unclear. Germline CDR1 is SEHNR and CDR2 is FQNEAQ (reference sequence). The CDR3 is made up of 14 amino acids. V was shortened by 3 bases and J by 2 bases, with 11 bases between the two germline ends. In DNA form, the CDR3 reads TGTGCCAGCAGCTTCGGTGGAGTGCCCTACGAGCAGTACTTC. Its protein product is CASSFGGVPYEQYF. The full variable domain, its missing parts supplied by reference TRBV7-9 and TRBJ2-7, is DTGVSQNPRHKITKRGQNVTFRCDPISEHNRLYWYRQTLGQGPEFLTYFQNEAQLEKSRLLSDRFSAERPKGSFSTLEIQRTEQGDSAMYLCASSFGGVPYEQYFGPGTRLTVT.

About this clone itself: At one of its ends the junction is not consistent with the germline gene, which may arise from a read error. J is TRBJ2-1 and V is TRBV9; the match to TRBD2 covers 7 bases. The germline CDR1 and CDR2 sequences are SGDLS and YYNGEE. The length of the CDR3 is 15 residues. DNA of the CDR3: TGTGCCGGCAGCATTAGCGGGTTCTCCTACAATGAGCAGTTCTTC. This translates into CAGSISGFSYNEQFF.

This rearrangement joins TRBV7-3 to TRBJ2-4, with TRBD1 as a possible D gene (6 bases). The CDR3 covers 11 residues. From germline, CDR1 is SGHTA and CDR2 FQGTGA. Trimming pared 5 bases from V and 10 bases from J, leaving 9 bases between. CDR3 protein: CASSLGTIQYF. CDR3 nucleotide sequence: TGTGCCAGCAGCCTCGGGACAATTCAGTACTTC.

This rearrangement joins TRBV27 to TRBJ2-1; D is possibly TRBD2 (7 bases). Germline loops: CDR1 MNHEY, CDR2 SMNVEV (reference sequence). Trimming removed 2 bases at V and 3 bases at J, with 23 bases between. The CDR3 length is 19 residues. CDR3 coding DNA: TGTGCCAGCAGTTTAGCGACGCTCGGGGGGCGGGTCTTCTACAATGAGCAGTTCTTC. It yields the protein CASSLATLGGRVFYNEQFF.

The chain recombines TRBV5-4 with TRBJ2-1; D uncertain. Germline lookup yields CDR1 SGHNT and CDR2 YYREEE (reference sequence). The length of the CDR3 is 13 residues. The V gene lost 0 bases and the J gene lost 10 bases, with 11 bases spanning the gap. The CDR3 nucleotides are TGTGCCAGCAGCTTGGCGGAACGGAGCGAGCAGTTCTTC. Translation gives CASSLAERSEQFF. Full variable domain (outside the CDR3, taken from reference TRBV5-4 and TRBJ2-1): ETGVTQSPTHLIKTRGQQVTLRCSSQSGHNTVSWYQQALGQGPQFIFQYYREEENGRGNFPPRFSGLQFPNYSSELNVNALELDDSALYLCASSLAERSEQFFGPGTRLTVL.

The rearrangement joins TRBV6-1 to TRBJ1-1; 9 nucleotides align to TRBD1. Germline V gene data show CDR1 as MNHNS and CDR2 as SASEGT. The CDR3 runs to 16 residues. The trim removed 2 bases at V and 7 bases at J, leaving 11 bases unmatched. The CDR3 DNA reads TGTGCCAGCAGTGAAAGTGGGGGACAGGGACGAAATGAAGCTTTCTTT. It yields the protein CASSESGGQGRNEAFF.

The chain combines TRBV28 with TRBJ2-7; tentative D call: TRBD1 (6 bases). CDR1 and CDR2 (germline): MDHEN, SYDVKM. V shed 2 bases and J shed 0 bases, with 11 bases lying between them. This CDR3 region has 15 residues. CDR3 loop: CASSLRGSSSYEQYF. DNA for the CDR3: TGTGCCAGCAGTTTAAGGGGGTCGAGCTCCTACGAGCAGTACTTC.

In this sample, this clone turned up a few times. V gene TRBV25-1 combines with J gene TRBJ1-3; D not certain. This CDR3 region has 16 residues. The V end lost 0 bases, the J end lost 4 bases, and 13 bases lay between the germline ends. Germline CDR1 reads MGHDK; CDR2 reads SYGVNS. This CDR3 is CASSEYRWRVGNTIYF. CDR3 DNA sequence: TGTGCCAGCAGTGAATACCGGTGGAGAGTCGGAAACACCATATATTTT.

This rearrangement joins TRBV6-1 to TRBJ2-1, with 7 bases lining up with TRBD2. Germline V gene sequence: CDR1 MNHNS, CDR2 SASEGT. V was clipped by 6 bases and J by 5 bases; unmatched bases: 10. The CDR3 sequence is 15 residues long. The CDR3 loop reads CASSWGGLGNNEQFF. CDR3 coding DNA: TGTGCCAGCAGCTGGGGTGGACTAGGGAACAATGAGCAGTTCTTC.

In this sample, this clone turned up once. Other DNA variants within this sample encode the same CDR3. The chain combines TRBV9 with TRBJ1-1, with a weak D call TRBD1 (5 bases). CDR1 SGDLS and CDR2 YYNGEE come from the germline V gene. The V gene lost 3 bases and the J gene lost 6 bases, with 18 bases spanning the gap. There are 15 residues in the CDR3. The CDR3, as DNA: TGTGCCAGCAGCGCCGGACGGGGGGGAATCGCTGAAGCTTTCTTT. Amino acids: CASSAGRGGIAEAFF.

This clone was seen a few times. The V call is TRBV9, the J call TRBJ2-7; 9 positions agree with TRBD1. J gave up 6 bases and V 3 bases, and 7 bases lay outside the gene matches. The CDR3 sequence is 14 residues long. Germline V lookup: CDR1 SGDLS, CDR2 YYNGEE. The CDR3 DNA reads as TGTGCCAGCAGCGACGGACAGGGGATAGCCGAGCAGTACTTC. This gives the protein CASSDGQGIAEQYF. The full variable domain, completed using reference TRBV9 and TRBJ2-7, is DSGVTQTPKHLITATGQRVTLRCSPRSGDLSVYWYQQSLDQGLQFLIQYYNGEERAKGNILERFSAQQFPDLHSELNLSSLELGDSALYFCASSDGQGIAEQYFGPGTRLTVT.